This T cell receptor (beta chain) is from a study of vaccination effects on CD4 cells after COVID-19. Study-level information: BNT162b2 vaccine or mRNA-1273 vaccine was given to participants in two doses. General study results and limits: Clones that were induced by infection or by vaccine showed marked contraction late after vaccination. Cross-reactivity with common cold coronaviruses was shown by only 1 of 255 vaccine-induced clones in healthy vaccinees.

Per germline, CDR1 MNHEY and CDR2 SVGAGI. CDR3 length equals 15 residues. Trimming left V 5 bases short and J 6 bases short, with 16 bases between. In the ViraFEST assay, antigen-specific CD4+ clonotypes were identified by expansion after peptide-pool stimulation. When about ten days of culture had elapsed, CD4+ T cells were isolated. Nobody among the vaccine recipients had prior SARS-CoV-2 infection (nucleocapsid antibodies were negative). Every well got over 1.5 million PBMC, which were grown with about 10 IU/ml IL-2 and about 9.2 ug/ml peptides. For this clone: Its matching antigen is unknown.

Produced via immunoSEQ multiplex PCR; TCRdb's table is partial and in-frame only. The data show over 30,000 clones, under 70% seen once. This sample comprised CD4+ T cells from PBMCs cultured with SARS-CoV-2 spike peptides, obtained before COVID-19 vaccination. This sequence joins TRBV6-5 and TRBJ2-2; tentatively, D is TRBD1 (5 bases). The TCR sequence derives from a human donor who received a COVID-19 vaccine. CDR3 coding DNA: TGTGCCAGCAGTCTAGACAGAATTGAGGCCGGGGAGCTGTTTTTT. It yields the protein CASSLDRIEAGELFF.